This TCR beta chain stems from a study of blood T cell repertoires in COVID-19. On the study more broadly: Samples of COVID-19 (acute and convalescent) were obtained from the United States, Italy and Spain. T cells, B-cell-depleted T cells, or PBMCs supplied cDNA or gDNA.

V was pared by 1 base and J by 9 bases, with 0 bases of the junction left unmatched. CDR1 and CDR2 (germline): LNHDA, SQIVND (reference sequence). This CDR3 has 13 amino acids. Authors' methods: Reference gene primer amplification yielded estimated nucleated cell counts. Libraries were prepared by immunoSEQ multiplex PCR; TCRdb keeps only in-frame clonotypes and omits some of them. Clone size and the V and J calls come from that table; the DNA yielded D and trimming. Of some 250,000 clones listed, around 84% are singletons. This TCR was recovered from a woman aged 70 to 79 with active or convalescent COVID-19. This chain uses TRBV19 with TRBJ2-1, with 10 bases identical to TRBD2. Sequencing was carried out using peripheral blood. CDR3 nucleotides: TGTGCCAGTAGTATAGTAGCGGGGGGTGAGCAGTTCTTC. Translation gives CASSIVAGGEQFF.